One sample yielded the 30 T cell receptor beta chains listed below, sequenced in a study of PD-1 blockade in mismatch repair-deficient tumors. Profiling relied on immunoSEQ multiplex PCR, and the TCRdb table lists in-frame clones only, not all of them. The table records about 120,000 clones, about nine tenths of them present only once. The sequencing here drew on peripheral blood, taken approximately 72 weeks after starting pembrolizumab. These receptors all come from an adult with mismatch repair-deficient cancer.

This chain joins TRBV11-2 and TRBJ2-7; 7 bases fit TRBD2. Trimming removed 5 bases from V and 0 bases from J; junction bases left unmatched: 4. The germline gives CDR1 SGHAT, CDR2 FQNNGV. The CDR3 runs to 14 residues. The chain's CDR3 is CASSTSVSSYEQYF. CDR3 coding DNA: TGTGCCAGCAGCACTAGCGTCAGCTCCTACGAGCAGTACTTC.

The rearrangement uses TRBV7-2 and TRBJ2-7; D could derive from TRBD1 or TRBD2 (5 bases each). The V gene lost 3 bases and the J gene lost 2 bases, with 14 bases spanning the gap. In germline, CDR1 is SGHTA, CDR2 FQGNSA. This CDR3 has 15 residues. Here the CDR3 reads CASSFFTGTPYEQYF. The CDR3 coding sequence is TGTGCCAGCAGCTTCTTTACCGGGACCCCCTACGAGCAGTACTTC. Full variable domain (rest looked up from reference TRBV7-2 and TRBJ2-7): GAGVSQSPSNKVTEKGKDVELRCDPISGHTALYWYRQSLGQGLEFLIYFQGNSAPDKSGLPSDRFSAERTGGSVSTLTIQRTQQEDSAVYLCASSFFTGTPYEQYFGPGTRLTVT.

This sequence joins TRBV28 and TRBJ2-1, with a tentative D call TRBD1 (6 bases). This CDR3 is 17 amino acids long. CDR1 and CDR2 from the germline V gene are MDHEN and SYDVKM. Trimming took off 1 base at V and 0 bases at J, with 13 bases between the two ends. The CDR3 here is CASSLSVGQSSYNEQFF. The CDR3 region has the DNA TGTGCCAGCAGTTTATCCGTCGGACAGAGCTCCTACAATGAGCAGTTCTTC.

In DNA, the CDR3 is TGCGCCAGCAGTCCCGCTAGCGGCTACACAGATACGCAGTATTTT. Translation gives CASSPASGYTDTQYF. The rearrangement joins TRBV5-1 to TRBJ2-3, with 7 bases lining up with TRBD2. Germline-derived CDR1 and CDR2 are SGHRS and YFSETQ. V shed 5 bases, J shed 2 bases, and the junction held 8 bases outside the gene matches. This CDR3 spans 15 amino acids.

On this clone: The same CDR3 also results from other DNA sequences found in this sample. The genes are TRBV7-9 and TRBJ1-1; no reliable D call. This CDR3 spans 11 amino acids. Trimming took 1 base from V and 5 from J, leaving 2 bases between them. Looked up from germline, CDR1 is SEHNR and CDR2 is FQNEAQ (reference sequence). The CDR3 spells CASSLGTEAFF. CDR3 DNA sequence: TGTGCCAGCAGCTTAGGGACTGAAGCTTTCTTT.

The chain recombines TRBV28 with TRBJ2-3, with D unclear. The CDR3 consists of 12 residues. Germline assignment: CDR1 MDHEN and CDR2 SYDVKM. Between the trimmed V and J ends, which lost 5 bases and 6 bases, there was a span of 9 bases. Written as DNA, the CDR3 is TGTGCCAGCAGTCCGACTCATGATACGCAGTATTTT. It encodes CASSPTHDTQYF.

The chain is built from TRBV19 and TRBJ2-2, with D possibly matching TRBD1 (5 bases). V was shortened by 6 bases and J by 3 bases, with 11 bases between the two germline ends. CDR3 length: 14 amino acids. The germline CDR1 and CDR2 sequences are LNHDA and SQIVND (reference sequence). The DNA of the CDR3 is TGTGCCAGTAGCTCCTCAGGGTACACCGGGGAGCTGTTTTTT. Translation gives CASSSSGYTGELFF.

The chain carries TRBV29-1 and TRBJ2-1; D gene ambiguous. From germline, CDR1 is SQVTM and CDR2 ANQGSEA. V was pared by 3 bases and J by 5 bases, with 11 bases between. The CDR3 totals 13 residues. In DNA, the CDR3 is TGCAGCGTTGATTCCAGTTTCAACAATGAGCAGTTCTTC. Translating gives CSVDSSFNNEQFF.

Within the sample, this clone is large. The rearrangement uses TRBV5-6 and TRBJ2-7; D ambiguous. Germline values: CDR1 SGHDT, CDR2 YYEEEE. V lost 3 bases and J 5 bases, leaving 15 bases between the germline ends. The CDR3 loop spans 14 amino acids. The CDR3 region is CASSSWGISDEQYF. The CDR3 DNA is TGTGCCAGCAGCTCCTGGGGTATATCGGACGAGCAGTACTTC.

The chain carries TRBV7-3 and TRBJ2-1, with no clear D. Germline CDR1 SGHTA, CDR2 FQGTGA. Trimming left V 1 base short and J 3 bases short, with 10 bases between. CDR3 length equals 15 residues. For the CDR3, the DNA is TGTGCCAGCAGCTTAAGCGGTTCCTACTACAATGAGCAGTTCTTC. Its protein is CASSLSGSYYNEQFF.

The genes are TRBV30 and TRBJ1-3; D is unclear. The CDR3 contains 14 residues. Trimming removed 3 bases from V and 0 bases from J, with 9 bases in between. Germline V gene lookup returns CDR1 GTSNPN and CDR2 SVGIG (reference sequence). The CDR3 loop is CAWRHSFSGNTIYF. DNA for the CDR3: TGTGCCTGGAGGCATTCTTTCTCTGGAAACACCATATATTTT.

The chain couples TRBV30 to TRBJ1-1; TRBD1 is a possible D gene (6 bases). The CDR3 has 20 amino acids. CDR1 and CDR2 (germline): GTSNPN, SVGIG (reference sequence). Trimming stripped 0 bases from V and 0 bases from J, with 26 bases between. The CDR3 DNA reads TGTGCCTGGAGTGTACGAGGGGGGCGCAGGTCCCTCTCCATGAACACTGAAGCTTTCTTT. It is translated as CAWSVRGGRRSLSMNTEAFF.

This chain joins TRBV10-3 and TRBJ1-2; 8 nucleotides line up with TRBD1. The germline gives CDR1 ENHRY, CDR2 SYGVKD. After removal of 4 bases from V and 8 bases from J, the junction contained 12 bases not matched to a gene. This CDR3 contains 15 residues. The CDR3 sequence is CAISADRDRVYGYTF. The CDR3 bases are TGTGCCATCAGTGCGGACAGGGATCGGGTGTACGGCTACACCTTC.

This chain joins TRBV7-9 and TRBJ2-2; 8 nucleotides line up with TRBD2. The length of the CDR3 is 17 residues. Germline-derived CDR1 and CDR2 are SEHNR and FQNEAQ (reference sequence). V lost 5 bases and J lost 1; bases outside the gene matches: 9. CDR3 DNA sequence: TGTGCCAGCAGCCCGGGAGGGTGGCAGATGAACACCGGGGAGCTGTTTTTT. Residues: CASSPGGWQMNTGELFF.

This clone was recorded a few times. The chain joins TRBV10-3 to TRBJ1-1; D gene ambiguous. Trimming took 4 bases from V and 5 from J, leaving 8 bases between them. The CDR3 loop spans 12 amino acids. Germline-derived CDR1 and CDR2 are ENHRY and SYGVKD. The CDR3 is CAISGGITEAFF. CDR3 in DNA: TGTGCCATCAGTGGAGGGATTACTGAAGCTTTCTTT.

V and J are TRBV6-5 and TRBJ2-7; the D gene is possibly TRBD2 (5 bases). This CDR3 region has 15 residues. Deletions cut 0 bases from V and 0 bases from J, with 9 bases between. Per the germline V gene, CDR1 is MNHEY and CDR2 is SVGAGI. This CDR3 reads CASSYSAGRSYEQYF. CDR3 sequence (DNA): TGTGCCAGCAGTTACTCGGCGGGCCGCTCCTACGAGCAGTACTTC.

The chain carries TRBV6-5 and TRBJ1-1; perhaps TRBD1 as D (5 bases). Trimming stripped 4 bases from V and 5 bases from J, with 17 bases between. The CDR3 extends over 15 amino acids. The V gene's germline CDR1 is MNHEY and CDR2 SVGAGI. CDR3: CASSLWGEMGTEAFF. The CDR3 DNA reads as TGTGCCAGCAGTTTATGGGGGGAGATGGGTACTGAAGCTTTCTTT.

The chain has TRBV6-5 and TRBJ2-7; weak D call: TRBD2 (5 bases). V shed 6 bases and J shed 6 bases, with 12 bases lying between them. CDR3 length equals 12 residues. The germline gives CDR1 MNHEY, CDR2 SVGAGI. CDR3 coding DNA: TGTGCCAGCAGACTAGGAGGTGGCGAGCAGTACTTC. The encoded protein is CASRLGGGEQYF.

The chain has TRBV7-9 and TRBJ2-2; 8 bases line up with TRBD2. Per the germline V gene, CDR1 is SEHNR and CDR2 is FQNEAQ (reference sequence). The CDR3 has 16 amino acids. The V and J ends lost 4 bases and 8 bases, in that order; junction bases with no gene match: 12. The CDR3 loop is CASSSRAGAPPGELFF. The CDR3 DNA is TGTGCCAGCAGCTCTCGAGCGGGAGCGCCTCCGGGGGAGCTGTTTTTT.

The rearrangement joins TRBV14 to TRBJ2-7; D is tentatively TRBD1 or TRBD2 (6 bases each). The germline gives CDR1 SGHDN, CDR2 FVKESK. V was pared by 2 bases and J by 1 base, with 9 bases between. This CDR3 comprises 14 residues. The CDR3 region has the DNA TGTGCCAGCAGCCAACAGGGGAGGTCCTACGAGCAGTACTTC. Encoded protein: CASSQQGRSYEQYF.

The chain has TRBV4-1 and TRBJ2-7, with 7 positions matching TRBD1. This CDR3 is built from 16 residues. Germline assignment: CDR1 MGHRA and CDR2 YSYEKL. J lost 0 bases, V lost 4 bases, and 9 bases had no gene match. CDR3 nucleotides: TGCGCCAGCAGCCTAACACTCGGGGACAGCTCCTACGAGCAGTACTTC. This translates into CASSLTLGDSSYEQYF.

This chain uses TRBV19 with TRBJ2-7, with D unclear. The CDR3 runs to 14 residues. CDR1 is LNHDA, CDR2 SQIVND, per germline (reference sequence). Trimming left V 5 bases short and J 9 bases short, with 20 bases between. CDR3 sequence (DNA): TGTGCCAGTAGTGCCTCGTCGACCCACCCGGGGCAGTACTTC. Translating gives CASSASSTHPGQYF. Supplemented by reference TRBV19 and TRBJ2-7, the full variable domain reads DGGITQSPKYLFRKEGQNVTLSCEQNLNHDAMYWYRQDPGQGLRLIYYSQIVNDFQKGDIAEGYSVSREKKESFPLTVTSAQKNPTAFYLCASSASSTHPGQYFGPGTRLTVT.

The chain links TRBV9 to TRBJ2-5, with 12 bases that match TRBD2. V lost 4 bases to trimming and J lost 7 bases; unmatched junction nucleotides: 5. The CDR3 extends over 14 amino acids. Germline V lookup: CDR1 SGDLS, CDR2 YYNGEE. The CDR3 bases are TGTGCCAGCAGCTCCCGACTAGCGGGAGCGACCCAGTACTTC. Its translation is CASSSRLAGATQYF.

The chain links TRBV6-1 to TRBJ1-2; TRBD1 agrees at 7 bases. Germline V gene sequence: CDR1 MNHNS, CDR2 SASEGT. CDR3 length: 14 amino acids. The V gene end was trimmed by 7 bases and the J gene end by 4 bases; junction bases not matched to a gene: 9. CDR3 loop: CASTSTGTTYGYTF. In DNA form, the CDR3 reads TGTGCCAGCACCTCGACAGGGACCACCTATGGCTACACCTTC.

This clone was seen only once. The rearrangement joins TRBV6-6 to TRBJ2-1; D remains ambiguous. The CDR3 covers 14 residues. V shed 9 bases and J shed 4 bases, with 16 bases lying between them. The germline V gene encodes CDR1 MNHNY and CDR2 SVGAGI (reference sequence). Here the CDR3 reads CASDSGLVYNEQFF. CDR3 DNA: TGTGCCAGTGACTCCGGGTTGGTTTACAATGAGCAGTTCTTC.

The rearrangement links TRBV21-1 to TRBJ2-7. TRBV21-1 is a pseudogene. The CDR3 runs 15 residues. The CDR3 sequence is CASSKGLTRTYEQYF. The CDR3 DNA follows: TGTGCCAGCAGCAAAGGGCTAACAAGAACCTACGAGCAGTACTTC.

The chain joins TRBV7-6 to TRBJ2-7, with D uncertain. The CDR3 loop spans 11 amino acids. The V end lost 5 bases, the J end lost 6 bases, and 8 bases lay between the germline ends. Germline assignment: CDR1 SGHVS and CDR2 FNYEAQ. CDR3 sequence reads: CASSRGAEQYF. The CDR3 DNA follows: TGTGCCAGCAGCCGCGGAGCCGAGCAGTACTTC.

The chain uses TRBV4-3 and TRBJ2-6, with no clear D. V dropped 0 bases and J dropped 4 bases, with 13 bases sitting between them. The germline V gene encodes CDR1 LGHNA and CDR2 YSLEER. CDR3 length equals 17 residues. The CDR3 region has the DNA TGCGCCAGCAGCCAAGAGCACAGCCGGTCCGGGGCCAACGTCCTGACTTTC. Residues: CASSQEHSRSGANVLTF.

The gene calls are TRBV5-6 and TRBJ2-2; 12 bases are shared with TRBD1. Germline V gene lookup returns CDR1 SGHDT and CDR2 YYEEEE. The V and J ends lost 0 bases and 3 bases, in that order; junction bases with no gene match: 0. The CDR3 covers 16 residues. As DNA, the CDR3 is TGTGCCAGCAGCTTGGGGGACAGGGGGCACACCGGGGAGCTGTTTTTT. This translates into CASSLGDRGHTGELFF.

The rearrangement links TRBV11-2 to TRBJ2-3, with D perhaps TRBD2 (6 bases). The ends were cut back, 2 bases at V and 4 bases at J, with 16 bases in the middle. CDR1 SGHAT and CDR2 FQNNGV come from the germline V gene. The length of the CDR3 is 16 residues. CDR3 amino acids: CASSLLVAGRPDTQYF. CDR3 in DNA: TGTGCCAGCAGCTTACTAGTGGCGGGACGGCCAGATACGCAGTATTTT.